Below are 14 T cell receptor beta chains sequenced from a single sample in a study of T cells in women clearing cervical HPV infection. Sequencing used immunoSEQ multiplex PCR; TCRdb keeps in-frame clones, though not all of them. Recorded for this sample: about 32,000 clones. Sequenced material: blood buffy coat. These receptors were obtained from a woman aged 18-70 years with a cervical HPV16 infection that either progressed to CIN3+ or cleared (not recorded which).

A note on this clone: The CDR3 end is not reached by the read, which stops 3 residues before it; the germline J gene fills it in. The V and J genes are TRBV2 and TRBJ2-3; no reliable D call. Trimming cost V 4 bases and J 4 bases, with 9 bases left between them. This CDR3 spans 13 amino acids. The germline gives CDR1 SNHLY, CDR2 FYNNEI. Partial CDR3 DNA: TGTGCCAGCAGTGCCTTGGCAGCAGATACG. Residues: CASSALAADT. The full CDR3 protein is CASSALAADTQYF.

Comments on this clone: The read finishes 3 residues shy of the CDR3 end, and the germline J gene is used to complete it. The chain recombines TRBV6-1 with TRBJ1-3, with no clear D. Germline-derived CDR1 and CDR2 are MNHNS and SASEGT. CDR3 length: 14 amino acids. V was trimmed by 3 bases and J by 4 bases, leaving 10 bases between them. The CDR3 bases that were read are TGTGCCAGCAGTGATGAGGGTACCGGAAACACC. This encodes CASSDEGTGNT. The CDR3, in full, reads CASSDEGTGNTIYF.

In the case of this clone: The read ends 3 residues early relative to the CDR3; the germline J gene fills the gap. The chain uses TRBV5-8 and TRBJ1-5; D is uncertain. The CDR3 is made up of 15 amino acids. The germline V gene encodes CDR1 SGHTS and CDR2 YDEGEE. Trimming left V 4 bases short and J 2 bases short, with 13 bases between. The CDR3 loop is CASSPPRDGNQPQHF. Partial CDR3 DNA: TGTGCCAGCAGCCCGCCGCGGGATGGCAATCAGCCC.

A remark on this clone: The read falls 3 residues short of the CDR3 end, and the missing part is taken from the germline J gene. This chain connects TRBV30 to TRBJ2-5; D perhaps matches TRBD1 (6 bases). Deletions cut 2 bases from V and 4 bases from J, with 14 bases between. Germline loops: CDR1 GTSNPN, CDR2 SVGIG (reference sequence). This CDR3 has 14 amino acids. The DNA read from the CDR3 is TGTGCCTGGAGTCTCAGGGGCGGCGCAGAGACC. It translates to CAWSLRGGAET. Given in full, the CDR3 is CAWSLRGGAETQYF.

The covered CDR3 bases are TGCGCCAGCAGCCCGGCCGGTCTACAGGGCACCGGGGAG. The encoded protein is CASSPAGLQGTGE. Given in full, the CDR3 is CASSPAGLQGTGELFF. The chain has TRBV5-1 and TRBJ2-2, with D perhaps TRBD1 (6 bases). The sequenced fragment ends 3 residues before the CDR3 boundary, so the rest is inferred from the germline J gene. Trimming cost V 4 bases and J 4 bases, with 17 bases left between them. The germline V gene encodes CDR1 SGHRS and CDR2 YFSETQ. The CDR3 is 16 amino acids.

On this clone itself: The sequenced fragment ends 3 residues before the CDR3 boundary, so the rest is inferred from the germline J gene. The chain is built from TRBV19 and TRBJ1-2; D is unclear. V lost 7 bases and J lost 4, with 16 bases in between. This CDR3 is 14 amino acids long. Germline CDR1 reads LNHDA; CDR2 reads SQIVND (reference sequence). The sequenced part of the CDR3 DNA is TGTGCCAGTACGGCCAGCCTATCGGGCTATGGC. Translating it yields CASTASLSGYG. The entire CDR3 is CASTASLSGYGYTF. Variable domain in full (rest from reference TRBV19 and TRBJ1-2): DGGITQSPKYLFRKEGQNVTLSCEQNLNHDAMYWYRQDPGQGLRLIYYSQIVNDFQKGDIAEGYSVSREKKESFPLTVTSAQKNPTAFYLCASTASLSGYGYTFGSGTRLTVV.

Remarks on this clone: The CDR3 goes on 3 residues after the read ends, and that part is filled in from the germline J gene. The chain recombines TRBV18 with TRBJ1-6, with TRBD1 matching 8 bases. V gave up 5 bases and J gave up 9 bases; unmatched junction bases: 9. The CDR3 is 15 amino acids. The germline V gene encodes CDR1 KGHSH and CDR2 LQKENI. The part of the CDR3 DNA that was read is TGTGCCAGCTCAGGAGACAGGGGTGGAGGTTCACCC. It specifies CASSGDRGGGSP. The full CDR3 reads CASSGDRGGGSPLHF.

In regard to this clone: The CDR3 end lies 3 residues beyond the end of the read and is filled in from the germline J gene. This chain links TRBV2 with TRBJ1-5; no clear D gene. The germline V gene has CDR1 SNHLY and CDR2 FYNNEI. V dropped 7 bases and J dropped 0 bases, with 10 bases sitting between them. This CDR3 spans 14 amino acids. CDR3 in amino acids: CASKQTNSNQPQHF. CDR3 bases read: TGTGCCAGCAAACAGACTAATAGCAATCAGCCC.

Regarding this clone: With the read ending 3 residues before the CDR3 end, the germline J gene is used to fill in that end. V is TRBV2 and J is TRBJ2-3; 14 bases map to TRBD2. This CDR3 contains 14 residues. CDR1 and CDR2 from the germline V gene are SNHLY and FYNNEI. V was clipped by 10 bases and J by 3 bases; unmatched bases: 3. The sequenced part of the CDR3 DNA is TGTGCCATTGGGACTAGCGGGGGAACAGATACG. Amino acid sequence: CAIGTSGGTDT. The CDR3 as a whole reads CAIGTSGGTDTQYF.

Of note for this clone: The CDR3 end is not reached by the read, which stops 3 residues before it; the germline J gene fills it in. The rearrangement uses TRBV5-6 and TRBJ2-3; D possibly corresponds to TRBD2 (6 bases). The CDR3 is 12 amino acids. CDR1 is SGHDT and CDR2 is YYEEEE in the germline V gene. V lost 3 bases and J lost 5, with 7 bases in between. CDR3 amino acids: CASSSGLDTQYF. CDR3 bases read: TGTGCCAGCAGCTCGGGACTAGATACG.

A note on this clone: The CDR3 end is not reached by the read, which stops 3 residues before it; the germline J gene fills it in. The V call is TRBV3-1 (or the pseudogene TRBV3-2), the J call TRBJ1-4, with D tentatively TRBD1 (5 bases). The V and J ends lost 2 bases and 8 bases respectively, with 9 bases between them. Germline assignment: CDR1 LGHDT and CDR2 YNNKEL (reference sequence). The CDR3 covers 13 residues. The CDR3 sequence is CASSQRGGEKLFF. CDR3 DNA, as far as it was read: TGTGCCAGCAGCCAAAGGGGTGGCGAAAAA.

Incomplete CDR3 DNA: TGTGCCAGCAGTGAAGGGAGGGGACAAGAGACC. Translating it yields CASSEGRGQET. The whole CDR3 is CASSEGRGQETQYF. The V and J genes are TRBV6-1 and TRBJ2-5, with TRBD2 as a possible D gene (6 bases). The read ends 3 residues shy of where the CDR3 ends; the end is completed using the germline J gene. V was pared by 1 base and J by 2 bases, with 8 bases between. This CDR3 contains 14 residues. The V gene's germline CDR1 is MNHNS and CDR2 SASEGT.

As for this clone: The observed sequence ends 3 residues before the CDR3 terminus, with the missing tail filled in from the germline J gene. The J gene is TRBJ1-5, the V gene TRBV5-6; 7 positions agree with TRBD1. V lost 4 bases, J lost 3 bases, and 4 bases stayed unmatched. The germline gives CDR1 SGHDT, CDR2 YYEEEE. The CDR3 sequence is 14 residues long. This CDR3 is CASSQGQFNQPQHF. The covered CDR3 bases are TGTGCCAGCAGCCAGGGACAGTTCAATCAGCCC.

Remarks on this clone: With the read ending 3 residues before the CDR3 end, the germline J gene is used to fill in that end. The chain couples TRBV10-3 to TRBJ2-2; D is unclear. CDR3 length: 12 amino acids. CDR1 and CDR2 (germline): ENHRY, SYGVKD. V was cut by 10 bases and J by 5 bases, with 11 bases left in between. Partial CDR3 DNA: TGTGCCACCCTCAGTATGACCGGGGAG. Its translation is CATLSMTGE. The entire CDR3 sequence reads CATLSMTGELFF.